The following is a T cell receptor (beta chain) sequence with its context. The repertoire was sequenced with immunoSEQ multiplex PCR; TCRdb's copy has only in-frame clones and lacks some. The table has 150,000 to 200,000 clones, roughly 85% seen once; the top ten hold roughly 3.5%. The data belong to a study of blood T cell repertoires in COVID-19. Overall study context: From T cells, B-cell-depleted T cells, or PBMCs came the material, which was cDNA or gDNA.

The ends were cut back, 2 bases at V and 2 bases at J, with 6 bases in the middle. Germline V gives CDR1 WSHSY, CDR2 SAAADI. The CDR3 runs to 14 residues. Sequences were obtained from peripheral blood. This receptor was taken from a man aged 60-69 years with acute or convalescent COVID-19. The V and J genes are TRBV10-2 and TRBJ1-4; D uncertain. The CDR3 region has the DNA TGCGCCAGCAGTGAGGGGCAGACTAATGAAAAACTGTTTTTT. Its translation is CASSEGQTNEKLFF.